A selection of T cell receptor beta chains follows, all from one sample in a study of blood T cell repertoires in COVID-19. Produced via immunoSEQ multiplex PCR; TCRdb's table is partial and in-frame only. The sample lists roughly 240,000 clones; 85% to 90% were seen once. Sample: PBMCs or T cells enriched from blood (not recorded which). Every receptor here comes from a man in his fifties or sixties who had been exposed to COVID-19. Both conserved end residues are part of each CDR3. The order of the fields is D gene, J gene, V gene, clone size, CDR3 DNA, CDR3 protein. A D gene is named only where the DNA matches it firmly. Size values are once, few and many counts, or a class for expanded clones, and some rows have none.

d_gene: TRBD1; j_gene: TRBJ1-2; v_gene: TRBV28; abundance: NA; CDR3nt: TGTGCCAGCGCCGCCCAGACAGGGGTTGGTGGCTACACCTTC; CDR3aa: CASAAQTGVGGYTF
d_gene: TRBD1; j_gene: TRBJ1-6; v_gene: TRBV27; abundance: NA; CDR3nt: TGTGCCAGCAGTTTATACGGGACAGGGGTTTCACCCCTCCACTTT; CDR3aa: CASSLYGTGVSPLHF
d_gene: TRBD1; j_gene: TRBJ1-6; v_gene: TRBV9; abundance: NA; CDR3nt: TGTGCCAGCAGCTGGGGACAGGGGAATTCACCCCTCCACTTT; CDR3aa: CASSWGQGNSPLHF
d_gene: TRBD1; j_gene: TRBJ1-1; v_gene: TRBV3-1/TRBV3-2; abundance: NA; CDR3nt: TGTGCCAGCCAAAATCGGGACAGGGGGGGCACTGAAGCTTTCTTT; CDR3aa: CASQNRDRGGTEAFF
d_gene: NA; j_gene: TRBJ1-2; v_gene: TRBV24-1; abundance: NA; CDR3nt: TGTGCCACCAGTGAGGGACTGGGTGGCTACACCTTC; CDR3aa: CATSEGLGGYTF
d_gene: TRBD1; j_gene: TRBJ2-7; v_gene: TRBV2; abundance: NA; CDR3nt: TGTGCCAGAGAACCGGGACAGGGAGGAGACGAGCAGTACTTC; CDR3aa: CAREPGQGGDEQYF
d_gene: TRBD2; j_gene: TRBJ2-3; v_gene: TRBV5-1; abundance: NA; CDR3nt: TGCGCCAGCAGCTTGGAGAGCGGGATGAATACGCAGTATTTT; CDR3aa: CASSLESGMNTQYF
d_gene: NA; j_gene: TRBJ1-6; v_gene: TRBV12-2; abundance: NA; CDR3nt: TGTGCAAGTCGCTTAGCGGGGGGACAGCGCAATTCACCCCTCCACTTT; CDR3aa: CASRLAGGQRNSPLHF
d_gene: NA; j_gene: TRBJ1-1; v_gene: TRBV19; abundance: NA; CDR3nt: TGTGCCAGTAAGCGTCACAGGGTGAACACTGAAGCTTTCTTT; CDR3aa: CASKRHRVNTEAFF
d_gene: TRBD2; j_gene: TRBJ2-5; v_gene: TRBV5-6; abundance: NA; CDR3nt: TGTGCCAGCAGCGCGGCTGCTAGCGGGGGAGAGACCCAGTACTTC; CDR3aa: CASSAAASGGETQYF
d_gene: TRBD1; j_gene: TRBJ1-2; v_gene: TRBV9; abundance: once; CDR3nt: TGTGCCAGCAGCGTAGGGCAGGGGGCCTATGGCTACACCTTC; CDR3aa: CASSVGQGAYGYTF
d_gene: NA; j_gene: TRBJ2-7; v_gene: TRBV5-1; abundance: NA; CDR3nt: TGCGCCAGCAGCTCCGCCTACGAGCAGTACTTC; CDR3aa: CASSSAYEQYF
d_gene: TRBD2; j_gene: TRBJ2-1; v_gene: TRBV7-9; abundance: NA; CDR3nt: TGTGCCAGCGAAAGGGATAGAGGCGGGGGTTACAATGAGCAGTTCTTC; CDR3aa: CASERDRGGGYNEQFF
d_gene: NA; j_gene: TRBJ1-6; v_gene: TRBV7-9; abundance: NA; CDR3nt: TGTGCCAGCGGGCAGGAGGATTCACCCCTCCACTTT; CDR3aa: CASGQEDSPLHF
d_gene: TRBD1; j_gene: TRBJ1-4; v_gene: TRBV2; abundance: NA; CDR3nt: TGTGCCAGCAGTGAAACCGGGACAGGGAATGAAAAACTGTTTTTT; CDR3aa: CASSETGTGNEKLFF